The 24 T cell receptor beta chains below all came from one sample that was sequenced in a study of neurological immune-mediated disorders. TCRdb reanalysed the 5' RACE reads using MiXCR and keeps one entry per CDR3 protein. The sample has under 50,000 distinct CDR3 sequences, approximately 10% seen once. Input material: CD4+ T cells from blood. These receptors all come from a woman under 40 with HTLV-1-associated myelopathy (HAM/TSP).

By its share, this clonotype is medium-sized. The V call is TRBV3-1, the J call TRBJ1-1, with D unresolved. V lost 0 bases to trimming and J lost 6 bases, with 17 bases between them. CDR1 is LGHDT and CDR2 is YNNKEL in the germline V gene (reference sequence). CDR3 size: 16 residues. CDR3 protein: CASSQEGRGFFPEAFF. In DNA form, the CDR3 reads TGTGCCAGCAGCCAAGAGGGCAGAGGGTTCTTTCCTGAAGCTTTCTTT.

This sequence joins TRBV20-1 and TRBJ2-7, with unresolved D. CDR3 length: 11 residues. V lost 1 base and J lost 7, with 8 bases in between. Germline values: CDR1 DFQATT, CDR2 SNEGSKA (reference sequence). CDR3 sequence: CSARGDNEQYF. CDR3 coding DNA: TGCAGTGCTAGAGGAGACAATGAGCAGTACTTC.

This clonotype was seen repeatedly, ten times or more. The chain links TRBV11-1 to TRBJ2-1; D uncertain. CDR1 SGHAT and CDR2 FQDESV come from the germline V gene (reference sequence). V lost 6 bases to trimming and J lost 0 bases, with 12 bases between them. This CDR3 spans 15 amino acids. DNA for the CDR3: TGTGCCAGCAGTATTGACCATAACTCCTACAATGAGCAGTTCTTC. Encoded protein: CASSIDHNSYNEQFF.

This clonotype was observed many times. The V call is TRBV11-3, the J call TRBJ2-4; D remains unclear. The CDR3 covers 18 residues. Trimming stripped 3 bases from V and 0 bases from J, with 18 bases between. CDR1 is SGHNT, CDR2 YENEEA, per germline. This CDR3 is CASSFWIGQGPAKNIQYF. The CDR3 region has the DNA TGTGCCAGCAGCTTTTGGATTGGTCAAGGGCCAGCCAAAAACATTCAGTACTTC.

This clonotype was picked up many times. The chain combines TRBV28 with TRBJ2-4, with TRBD1 as a possible D gene (5 bases). This CDR3 comprises 14 residues. Germline loops: CDR1 MDHEN, CDR2 SYDVKM. CDR3 bases: TGTGCGACAGAGGCCAGATTAGCCAAAAACATTCAGTACTTC. Translating it yields CATEARLAKNIQYF.

This clonotype was counted ten times or more. CDR3 amino acids: CASRRDTPEAFF. DNA for the CDR3: TGTGCCAGCAGGCGGGACACCCCCGAAGCTTTCTTT. The genes are TRBV9 and TRBJ1-1, with D perhaps matching TRBD1 (6 bases). CDR3 length equals 12 residues. Germline V gene sequence: CDR1 SGDLS, CDR2 YYNGEE. The V and J ends lost 5 bases and 8 bases respectively, with 13 bases between them.

There are many counts of this clonotype. The chain combines TRBV6-5 with TRBJ2-1, with 8 bases aligning to TRBD2. The V gene's germline CDR1 is MNHEY and CDR2 SVGAGI. V shed 2 bases, J shed 8 bases, and the junction held 8 bases outside the gene matches. The CDR3 has 15 residues. CDR3 in DNA: TGTGCCAGCAGTTACACCGCGGGGGGTCATTATGAGCAGTTCTTC. Translated: CASSYTAGGHYEQFF.

By share of the sample, this clonotype is large (0.1 to 1%). V usage is TRBV20-1 and J usage is TRBJ2-7; D is ambiguous. V was trimmed by 3 bases and J by 3 bases, leaving 6 bases between them. There are 11 residues in the CDR3. In germline, CDR1 is DFQATT, CDR2 SNEGSKA (reference sequence). The CDR3 loop is CSARLGYEQYF. The CDR3 nucleotides read TGCAGTGCTAGGCTAGGCTACGAGCAGTACTTC.

This clonotype was seen repeatedly, ten times or more. The V and J genes are TRBV5-1 and TRBJ2-2; the D gene is possibly TRBD1 (5 bases). Germline CDR1 reads SGHRS; CDR2 reads YFSETQ. The CDR3 spans 17 residues. The ends were cut back, 0 bases at V and 2 bases at J, with 14 bases in the middle. The CDR3 reads CASSLGPQGVNTGELFF. The CDR3 region has the DNA TGCGCCAGCAGCTTGGGACCTCAGGGCGTTAACACCGGGGAGCTGTTTTTT.

This clonotype was observed many times. The CDR3 loop reads CASADSQRTDTQYF. In DNA form, the CDR3 reads TGTGCCAGTGCCGACTCCCAGCGCACAGATACGCAGTATTTT. V usage is TRBV12-3 or TRBV12-4 and J usage is TRBJ2-3; D ambiguous. V lost 9 bases, J lost 1 base, and 14 bases lay in between. This CDR3 contains 14 residues.

The gene calls are TRBV7-3 and TRBJ2-2, with a possible D match to TRBD1 (5 bases). The V end was cut by 5 bases, the J end by 1 base, with 14 bases between. The CDR3 consists of 16 residues. Per germline, CDR1 SGHTA and CDR2 FQGTGA. CDR3 sequence: CASSLIAGQNTGELFF. CDR3 DNA sequence: TGTGCCAGCAGCCTTATAGCTGGACAGAACACCGGGGAGCTGTTTTTT.

This clonotype was seen many times. V usage is TRBV27 and J usage is TRBJ1-3; unclear D gene. Germline V gives CDR1 MNHEY, CDR2 SMNVEV (reference sequence). This CDR3 is built from 11 residues. V gave up 9 bases and J gave up 3 bases, with 6 bases separating them. CDR3 region: CASTFGNTIYF. The CDR3 DNA reads as TGTGCCAGTACCTTTGGAAACACCATATATTTT.

Many counts were recorded for this clonotype. The chain recombines TRBV5-1 with TRBJ1-2; D ambiguous. This CDR3 region has 13 residues. The V end was cut by 6 bases, the J end by 8 bases, with 17 bases between. CDR1 SGHRS and CDR2 YFSETQ come from the germline V gene. The CDR3 region has the DNA TGCGCCAGCACCAACCTTCCGCCGGGGGGCTACACCTTC. It translates to CASTNLPPGGYTF.

This clonotype showed up many times. The chain couples TRBV5-1 to TRBJ2-7; 7 bases line up with TRBD2. The CDR3 has 16 residues. The V gene end was trimmed by 2 bases and the J gene end by 5 bases; junction bases not matched to a gene: 13. Germline-derived CDR1 and CDR2 are SGHRS and YFSETQ. CDR3 residues: CASSLNGGGAVNEQYF. The CDR3 coding sequence is TGCGCCAGCAGCTTAAATGGCGGGGGAGCGGTGAACGAGCAGTACTTC.

This clonotype was observed many times. This chain links TRBV7-2 with TRBJ1-2; 7 nucleotides match TRBD1. The germline gives CDR1 SGHTA, CDR2 FQGNSA. The length of the CDR3 is 17 residues. V gave up 3 bases and J gave up 4 bases; unmatched junction bases: 14. The CDR3 region is CASSFSQGEQTFYGYTF. The CDR3, as DNA: TGTGCCAGCAGCTTTTCGCAGGGGGAACAAACCTTCTATGGCTACACCTTC.

The chain is built from TRBV5-1 and TRBJ1-5; D ambiguous. The CDR3 has 13 amino acids. Per the germline V gene, CDR1 is SGHRS and CDR2 is YFSETQ. Trimming stripped 4 bases from V and 5 bases from J, with 10 bases between. The CDR3 protein is CASSPEVDQPQHF. Written as DNA, the CDR3 is TGCGCCAGCAGCCCGGAGGTGGATCAGCCCCAGCATTTT.

There are many counts of this clonotype. The rearrangement joins TRBV7-9 to TRBJ1-1; D is perhaps TRBD1 (6 bases). The V gene lost 7 bases and the J gene lost 5 bases, with 20 bases spanning the gap. Germline V CDR1 and CDR2: SEHNR, FQNEAQ (reference sequence). This CDR3 is built from 15 residues. The CDR3 region is CASKLGGGRLTEAFF. CDR3 in DNA: TGTGCCAGCAAATTAGGGGGGGGGCGCCTTACTGAAGCTTTCTTT.

This clonotype was detected many times. The gene calls are TRBV5-1 and TRBJ1-6; D call uncertain. This CDR3 has 15 amino acids. Between the trimmed V and J ends, which lost 0 bases and 10 bases, there was a span of 14 bases. The germline V gene has CDR1 SGHRS and CDR2 YFSETQ. This chain's CDR3 is CASSLAPGRYSPLHF. The DNA of the CDR3 is TGCGCCAGCAGCTTGGCGCCGGGTCGGTACTCACCCCTCCACTTT.

This clonotype appeared many times. This CDR3 is CASSFLGADTEAFF. In DNA, the CDR3 is TGCGCCAGCAGCTTTTTAGGGGCGGACACTGAAGCTTTCTTT. The chain uses TRBV5-1 and TRBJ1-1, with D perhaps TRBD1 (5 bases). CDR1 is SGHRS, CDR2 YFSETQ, per germline. The CDR3 totals 14 residues. Trimming removed 2 bases at V and 3 bases at J, with 11 bases between.

The genes are TRBV4-1 and TRBJ1-4; perhaps TRBD1 as D (5 bases). The CDR3 has 18 residues. The germline V gene encodes CDR1 MGHRA and CDR2 YSYEKL. Trimming left V 0 bases short and J 0 bases short, with 14 bases between. DNA for the CDR3: TGCGCCAGCAGCCAAGATCGGGGCAGAATCGCAACTAATGAAAAACTGTTTTTT. Encoded protein: CASSQDRGRIATNEKLFF.

This clonotype has a count of ten or more. The V gene is TRBV2, the J gene TRBJ1-4; 8 bases line up with TRBD1. The ends lost 7 bases at V and 7 bases at J; junction bases unmatched: 8. This CDR3 is built from 14 residues. Germline assignment: CDR1 SNHLY and CDR2 FYNNEI. This chain's CDR3 is CASNGQGGVEKLFF. The CDR3 DNA reads TGTGCCAGCAACGGACAGGGAGGGGTTGAAAAACTGTTTTTT.

CDR3 sequence reads: CASSPGGAQAEQYF. The CDR3 nucleotides are TGCGCCAGCAGCCCGGGGGGGGCGCAGGCCGAGCAGTACTTC. V and J are TRBV5-1 and TRBJ2-7, with 8 nucleotides matching TRBD2. Looked up from germline, CDR1 is SGHRS and CDR2 is YFSETQ. V dropped 4 bases and J dropped 6; count of bases not matched to a gene: 9. The CDR3 is made up of 14 amino acids.

The chain has TRBV19 and TRBJ1-1, with no clear D. V was pared by 7 bases and J by 7 bases, with 16 bases between. The germline gives CDR1 LNHDA, CDR2 SQIVND (reference sequence). The length of the CDR3 is 13 residues. The CDR3 DNA is TGTGCCAGTAAGGTTGCGGGGAATAGTGAAGCTTTCTTT. This codes for CASKVAGNSEAFF. The full variable domain, completed using reference TRBV19 and TRBJ1-1, is DGGITQSPKYLFRKEGQNVTLSCEQNLNHDAMYWYRQDPGQGLRLIYYSQIVNDFQKGDIAEGYSVSREKKESFPLTVTSAQKNPTAFYLCASKVAGNSEAFFGQGTRLTVV.

The chain uses TRBV7-7 and TRBJ2-1; D call uncertain. Trimming removed 1 base from V and 4 bases from J, with 11 bases in between. Germline V gene data show CDR1 as SSHAT and CDR2 as FNYEAQ (reference sequence). The CDR3 has 15 residues. The CDR3 nucleotides are TGTGCCAGCAGCTTAGTCTTAACAGCGTACAATGAGCAGTTCTTC. This encodes CASSLVLTAYNEQFF.